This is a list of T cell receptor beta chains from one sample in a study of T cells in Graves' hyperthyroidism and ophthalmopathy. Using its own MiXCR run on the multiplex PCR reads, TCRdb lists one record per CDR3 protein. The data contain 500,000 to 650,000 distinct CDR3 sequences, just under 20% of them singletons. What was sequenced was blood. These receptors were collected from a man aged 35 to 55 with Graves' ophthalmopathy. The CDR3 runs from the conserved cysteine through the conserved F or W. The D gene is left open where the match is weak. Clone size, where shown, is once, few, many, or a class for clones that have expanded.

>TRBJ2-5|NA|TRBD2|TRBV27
TGTGCCAGCAGTTTATCCACCCCGGGACTAGCATGGGAAGAGACCCAGTACTTC
CASSLSTPGLAWEETQYF
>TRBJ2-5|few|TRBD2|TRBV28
TGTGCCAGCAGGTCAATAGCGGGAGGATTCCAAGAGACCCAGTACTTC
CASRSIAGGFQETQYF
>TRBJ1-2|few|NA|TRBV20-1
TGCAGTGCTAGATCCGGGCCAACTAACTATGGCTACACCTTC
CSARSGPTNYGYTF
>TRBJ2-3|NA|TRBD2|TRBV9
TGTGCCAGCAGCGTGACGACTAGCGGGGGTACGCAGTATTTT
CASSVTTSGGTQYF
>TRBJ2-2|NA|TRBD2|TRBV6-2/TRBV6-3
TGTGCCACCACGAGCTTCGGGACTAGCCGAAACACCGGGGAGCTGTTTTTT
CATTSFGTSRNTGELFF
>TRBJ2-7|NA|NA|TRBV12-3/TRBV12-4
TGTGCCAGCAGTGAACCGGGTCATTACGAGCAGTACTTC
CASSEPGHYEQYF
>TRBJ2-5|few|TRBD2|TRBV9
TGTGCCAGCAGTACTAGCGGGAGTTTGGAGACCCAGTACTTC
CASSTSGSLETQYF
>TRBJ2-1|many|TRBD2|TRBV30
TGTGCCTGGAGCGCACAGTCGGGACTAGCTGAGCAGTTCTTC
CAWSAQSGLAEQFF
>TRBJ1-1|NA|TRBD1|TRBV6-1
TGTGCCAGCGGGGCAGGGGGCCTGGGAGTGAACACTGAAGCTTTCTTT
CASGAGGLGVNTEAFF
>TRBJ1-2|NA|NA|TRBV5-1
TGCGCCAGCAGATCACCAGGGAACTATGGCTACACCTTC
CASRSPGNYGYTF
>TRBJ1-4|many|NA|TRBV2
TGTGCCAGCAGCTTACAGAAAGGCGTGGAAAAACTGTTTTTT
CASSLQKGVEKLFF
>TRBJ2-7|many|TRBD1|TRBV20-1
TGCAGTGCCCAAACGGACAGGGGGAACTACGAGCAGTACTTC
CSAQTDRGNYEQYF
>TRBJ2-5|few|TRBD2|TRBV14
TGTGCCAGCAGCCAAGGTCCGGGAGGGTTGGAGACCCAGTACTTC
CASSQGPGGLETQYF
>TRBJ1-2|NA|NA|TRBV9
TGTGCCAGCAGCACTTCGACAGCCAACTATGGCTACACCTTC
CASSTSTANYGYTF
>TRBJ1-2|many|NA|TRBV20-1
TGCAGTGCGCCAAAGGCAGGCCATGCTTTTGGCTATGGCTACACCTTC
CSAPKAGHAFGYGYTF
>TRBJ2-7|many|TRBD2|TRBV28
TGTGCCAGCAGTTGGACTAGCGGGAGCAACGAGCAGTACTTC
CASSWTSGSNEQYF
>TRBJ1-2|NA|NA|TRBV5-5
TGTGCCAGCAGCTTGGAGCCAGGGATGCCCTCGGGGGGCTACACCTTC
CASSLEPGMPSGGYTF
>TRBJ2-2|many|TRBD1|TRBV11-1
TGTGCCAGCAGCTTATGGACAGGGTTGAACACCGGGGAGCTGTTTTTT
CASSLWTGLNTGELFF
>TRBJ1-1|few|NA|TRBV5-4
TGTGCCAGCAGAACTCGGGGACAGAACACTGAAGCTTTCTTT
CASRTRGQNTEAFF
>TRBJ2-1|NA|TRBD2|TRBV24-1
TGTGCCACCAGTGACCTTGGCGGTGAAGGGCTAGCGGCCTTAAATGAGCAGTTCTTC
CATSDLGGEGLAALNEQFF
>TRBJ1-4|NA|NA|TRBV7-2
TGTGCCAGCAGCTTATACGGACATGGCGGTGAAAAACTGTTTTTT
CASSLYGHGGEKLFF
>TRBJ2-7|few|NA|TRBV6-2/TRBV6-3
TGTGCCACCCTACCCCGGGACCTCCCCTACGAGCAGTACTTC
CATLPRDLPYEQYF
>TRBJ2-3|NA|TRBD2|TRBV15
TGTGCCACCAGCAGATCTTCTGGGGAGGCTAGCGGGAGGGGGAGCACAGATACGCAGTATTTT
CATSRSSGEASGRGSTDTQYF
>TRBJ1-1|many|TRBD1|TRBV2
TGTGCCGGAGACAGGGGTTGGACTGAAGCTTTCTTT
CAGDRGWTEAFF
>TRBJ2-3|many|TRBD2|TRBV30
TGTGCCTGGAGTGCGGGGACTATAAACACAGATACGCAGTATTTT
CAWSAGTINTDTQYF
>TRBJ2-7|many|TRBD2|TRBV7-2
TGTGCCAGCAGCAAGGGGGGACTAGCGGGAGTTGGCGAGCAGTACTTC
CASSKGGLAGVGEQYF
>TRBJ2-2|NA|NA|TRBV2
TGTGCCAGCAGCCTAGGGGCGGCGAACACCGGGGAGCTGTTTTTT
CASSLGAANTGELFF
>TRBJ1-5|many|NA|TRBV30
TGTGCCTGGAGTCCCTGGGGTGGGCCCCAGCATTTT
CAWSPWGGPQHF
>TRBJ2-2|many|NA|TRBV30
TGTGCCTCCCAAATCCCGACTTCTACCGCCGGGGAGCTGTTTTTT
CASQIPTSTAGELFF
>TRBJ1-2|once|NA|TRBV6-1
TGTGCCAGCAGTACAGGGCCCGCTGGCTACACCTTC
CASSTGPAGYTF
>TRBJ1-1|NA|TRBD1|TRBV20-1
TGCAGTGCTAGAGATTCAGGGGGTGGGACTGAAGCTTTCTTT
CSARDSGGGTEAFF
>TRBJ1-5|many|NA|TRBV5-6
TGTGCCAGCAGCTTGGGCGTAAAACAGCCCCAGCATTTT
CASSLGVKQPQHF
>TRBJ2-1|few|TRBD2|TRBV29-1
TGCAGCGTCGAGCGGGGGGGCGTGGGTGAGCAGTTCTTC
CSVERGGVGEQFF
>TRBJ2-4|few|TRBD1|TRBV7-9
TGTGCCAGCAGCCCCCCCGGACAGGGTTTGGGCATTCAGTACTTC
CASSPPGQGLGIQYF
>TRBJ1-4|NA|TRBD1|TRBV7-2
TGTGCCAGCAGCCGCCGAACAGGGGTGGAAAAACTGTTTTTT
CASSRRTGVEKLFF
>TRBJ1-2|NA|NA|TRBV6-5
TGTGCCAGCACTCCTCTGACAGCCGCTAACTATGGCTACACCTTC
CASTPLTAANYGYTF
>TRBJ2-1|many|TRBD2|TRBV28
TGTGCCAGCAGTTTATCGGCTAGCGGATCCTACAATGAGCAGTTCTTC
CASSLSASGSYNEQFF
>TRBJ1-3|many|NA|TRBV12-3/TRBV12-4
TGTGCCAGCAGTCCTAGACCTTACCGGATTGGAAACACCATATATTTT
CASSPRPYRIGNTIYF
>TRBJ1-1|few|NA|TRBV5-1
TGCGCCAGCAGCTTGGCCCCGGCCGGGGGGCCCTATGAAGCTTTCTTT
CASSLAPAGGPYEAFF
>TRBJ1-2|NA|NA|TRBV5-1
TGCGCCAGCAGCTTCGAAACAGGGAACGATGGCTACACCTTC
CASSFETGNDGYTF
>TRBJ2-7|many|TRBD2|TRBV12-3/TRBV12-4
TGTGCCAGCAGTATTAGCGGGAGGGTGGACGAGCAGTACTTC
CASSISGRVDEQYF
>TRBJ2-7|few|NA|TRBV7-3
TGTGCCAGCGCATTTCACCCCTCCTACGAGCAGTACTTC
CASAFHPSYEQYF
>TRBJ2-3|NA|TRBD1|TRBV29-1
TGCAGCGTAGGACAGGGCCAGCCAGATACGCAGTATTTT
CSVGQGQPDTQYF